In this sample, the clone carrying this T cell receptor beta chain turned up a few times. Its specificity is unknown. Other nucleotide sequences in the sample specify the same CDR3. Some clones are missing from TCRdb's copy, which holds only in-frame ones; the method was immunoSEQ multiplex PCR. The sample consists of about 350,000 clones, over 90% of them appearing once. This record comes from a study of brain T cells in children with intractable seizures. Overall study results and limits: Only CDR3 sequence similarity suggested viral specificity, without known HCMV serostatus. Pre- and post-surgery blood differed in depth, so pre-surgery absences may be undersampling.

Germline loops: CDR1 SGHTA, CDR2 FQGNSA. V was cut by 0 bases and J by 0 bases, with 17 bases left in between. CDR3 length equals 18 residues. The time point: blood from clinic visit 5 months post-surgery; TSC patient then seizure free. This material consisted of peripheral blood, taken 4 to 5 months after surgery. The chain uses TRBV7-2 and TRBJ1-2; D gene uncertain. This sequence originates from a boy in the first two years of life with tuberous sclerosis and intractable seizures. In nucleotides, the CDR3 is TGTGCCAGCAGCTTAGCGTCGGGTCGAAAAGGGACTAACTATGGCTACACCTTC. This sequence encodes CASSLASGRKGTNYGYTF.